Below are 30 T cell receptor beta chains sequenced from a single sample in a study of blood T cell repertoires in COVID-19. The method was immunoSEQ multiplex PCR; TCRdb's version includes in-frame clones alone and lacks a portion of them. Of about 210,000 clones in the sample, 83% were seen once. The specimen sequenced was peripheral blood. The receptor set was obtained from a woman aged 40-49 years with active or convalescent COVID-19.

V usage is TRBV4-2 and J usage is TRBJ1-6, with D perhaps matching TRBD1 (5 bases). The V and J ends lost 0 bases and 4 bases respectively, with 10 bases between them. Germline CDR1 and CDR2: LGHNA and YNFKEQ. This CDR3 region has 16 residues. The chain's CDR3 is CASSQEWDSYNSPLHF. The CDR3 DNA sequence: TGTGCCAGCAGCCAAGAATGGGACTCTTATAATTCACCCCTCCACTTT.

The DNA for the CDR3 is TGTGCCAGCAGTTACTCATGGACAGGAAACTCCTACGAGCAGTACTTC. This sequence encodes CASSYSWTGNSYEQYF. This sequence joins TRBV6-5 and TRBJ2-7; 7 nucleotides align to TRBD1. Germline V gene sequence: CDR1 MNHEY, CDR2 SVGAGI. This CDR3 is 16 amino acids long. V dropped 0 bases and J dropped 0; count of bases not matched to a gene: 5.

This chain joins TRBV5-1 and TRBJ2-6; D might be TRBD1 (6 bases). Germline V CDR1 and CDR2: SGHRS, YFSETQ. V lost 3 bases to trimming and J lost 0 bases, with 16 bases between them. This CDR3 comprises 18 residues. The chain's CDR3 is CASSWLGGPDSGANVLTF. CDR3 sequence (DNA): TGCGCCAGCAGCTGGTTAGGGGGTCCCGACTCTGGGGCCAACGTCCTGACTTTC. Full variable domain (remainder filled in from reference TRBV5-1 and TRBJ2-6): KAGVTQTPRYLIKTRGQQVTLSCSPISGHRSVSWYQQTPGQGLQFLFEYFSETQRNKGNFPGRFSGRQFSNSRSEMNVSTLELGDSALYLCASSWLGGPDSGANVLTFGAGSRLTVL.

V gene TRBV19 combines with J gene TRBJ2-7; weak D call: TRBD1 (5 bases). Trimming stripped 5 bases from V and 7 bases from J, with 9 bases between. This CDR3 has 11 amino acids. Germline V lookup: CDR1 LNHDA, CDR2 SQIVND (reference sequence). CDR3 nucleotide sequence: TGTGCCAGTAGTTTTCGGACAGAGCAGTACTTC. Its protein is CASSFRTEQYF.

The chain carries TRBV10-1 and TRBJ1-6; 7 nucleotides align to TRBD1. V lost 8 bases to trimming and J lost 0 bases; unmatched junction nucleotides: 13. Germline loops: CDR1 WNHNN, CDR2 SYGVQD (reference sequence). CDR3 size: 18 residues. The CDR3 is CASHTGTAPCSYNSPLHF. The CDR3 bases are TGCGCCAGCCATACCGGGACAGCTCCTTGCTCCTATAATTCACCCCTCCACTTT.

The gene calls are TRBV19 and TRBJ1-1, with D possibly matching TRBD1 (5 bases). CDR1 and CDR2 (germline): LNHDA, SQIVND (reference sequence). Between the trimmed V and J ends, which lost 5 bases and 1 base, there was a span of 8 bases. CDR3 length equals 13 residues. The CDR3 region is CASSVGQNTEAFF. The CDR3 DNA reads as TGTGCCAGTAGTGTAGGACAGAACACTGAAGCTTTCTTT. Variable domain in full (rest from reference TRBV19 and TRBJ1-1): DGGITQSPKYLFRKEGQNVTLSCEQNLNHDAMYWYRQDPGQGLRLIYYSQIVNDFQKGDIAEGYSVSREKKESFPLTVTSAQKNPTAFYLCASSVGQNTEAFFGQGTRLTVV.

V and J are TRBV28 and TRBJ1-2; TRBD1 might be the D (6 bases). CDR1 MDHEN and CDR2 SYDVKM come from the germline V gene. This CDR3 comprises 14 residues. Trimming took 6 bases from V and 7 from J, leaving 18 bases between them. CDR3: CASSTQQGRGGYTF. The DNA of the CDR3 is TGTGCCAGCAGCACACAACAGGGCCGGGGTGGCTACACCTTC.

The V gene is TRBV11-2, the J gene TRBJ1-6; 7 positions match TRBD1. The CDR3 consists of 14 residues. Germline V lookup: CDR1 SGHAT, CDR2 FQNNGV. J was trimmed by 9 bases and V by 6 bases; bases with no gene match: 8. CDR3 in DNA: TGTGCCAGCAGTTCGGACAGGTTCACTTCACCCCTCCACTTT. Its protein product is CASSSDRFTSPLHF.

The chain employs TRBV7-2 and TRBJ2-7; D might be TRBD1 (6 bases). V lost 0 bases and J 3 bases, leaving 9 bases between the germline ends. Germline V CDR1 and CDR2: SGHTA, FQGNSA. This CDR3 contains 14 residues. The CDR3: CASSLAVDSYEQYF. In nucleotides, the CDR3 is TGTGCCAGCAGCTTAGCGGTGGACAGCTACGAGCAGTACTTC.

V is TRBV30 and J is TRBJ2-7; 7 bases map to TRBD1. The V and J ends lost 3 bases and 0 bases, in that order; junction bases with no gene match: 8. The CDR3 contains 15 residues. Germline V gives CDR1 GTSNPN, CDR2 SVGIG (reference sequence). The CDR3 sequence: CAWSALTGSSYEQYF. The CDR3 bases are TGTGCCTGGAGCGCGCTGACAGGGAGCTCCTACGAGCAGTACTTC.

This clone came up a few times. The chain joins TRBV11-2 to TRBJ1-4, with TRBD1 matching over 8 bases. CDR1 and CDR2 (germline): SGHAT, FQNNGV. V dropped 5 bases and J dropped 0; count of bases not matched to a gene: 2. This CDR3 has 15 residues. The CDR3 loop reads CASSTTGATNEKLFF. CDR3 sequence (DNA): TGTGCCAGCAGCACGACAGGGGCAACTAATGAAAAACTGTTTTTT.

This chain joins TRBV28 and TRBJ1-3; D unclear. The CDR3 contains 13 residues. The V gene lost 3 bases and the J gene lost 0 bases, with 3 bases spanning the gap. Germline-derived CDR1 and CDR2 are MDHEN and SYDVKM. The CDR3 DNA is TGTGCCAGCAGTTTCTTCTCTGGAAACACCATATATTTT. Residues: CASSFFSGNTIYF.

The rearrangement uses TRBV29-1 and TRBJ1-4, with D maybe TRBD1 (6 bases). Germline V gene lookup returns CDR1 SQVTM and CDR2 ANQGSEA. Trimming took 0 bases from V and 0 from J, leaving 23 bases between them. This CDR3 spans 20 amino acids. CDR3 loop: CSVEDPRPIRGPTTNEKLFF. DNA of the CDR3: TGCAGCGTTGAAGATCCCCGCCCCATCAGGGGACCTACAACTAATGAAAAACTGTTTTTT.

The chain combines TRBV7-9 with TRBJ2-1, with 13 bases lining up with TRBD2. The germline gives CDR1 SEHNR, CDR2 FQNEAQ (reference sequence). Germline trimming cut 5 bases from V and 8 bases from J; bases unmatched to any gene: 18. CDR3 length: 19 residues. CDR3 nucleotide sequence: TGTGCCAGCAGCCCGGACTCCTTTGGGACTAGCGGGAACGGAGATGAGCAGTTCTTC. Translating gives CASSPDSFGTSGNGDEQFF.

The chain links TRBV25-1 to TRBJ2-7, with D perhaps matching TRBD1 (7 bases). CDR1 is MGHDK and CDR2 is SYGVNS in the germline V gene. The CDR3 consists of 14 residues. The germline V and J ends were trimmed by 4 bases and 2 bases, with 12 bases remaining between them. This CDR3 is CASSVAGGTYEQYF. The CDR3 nucleotides are TGTGCCAGCAGTGTGGCAGGGGGGACCTACGAGCAGTACTTC.

The V gene is TRBV18, the J gene TRBJ1-1, with no clear D. The CDR3 runs to 14 residues. Germline CDR1 KGHSH, CDR2 LQKENI. With 6 bases removed from V and 1 base from J, the gap between germline ends came to 12 bases. CDR3 sequence reads: CASSAGSPNTEAFF. CDR3 sequence (DNA): TGTGCCAGCTCCGCGGGGTCCCCGAACACTGAAGCTTTCTTT.

The rearrangement uses TRBV5-1 and TRBJ1-6; TRBD1 agrees at 7 bases. The junction had 3 bases not matched to a gene; V was cut back by 0 bases and J by 3 bases. Germline lookup yields CDR1 SGHRS and CDR2 YFSETQ. CDR3 length: 16 residues. The CDR3: CASSLVGQSYNSPLHF. CDR3 DNA: TGCGCCAGCAGCTTGGTGGGACAGAGCTATAATTCACCCCTCCACTTT.

The chain joins TRBV19 to TRBJ1-2, with D possibly being TRBD1 (5 bases). The CDR3 spans 17 residues. CDR1 and CDR2 (germline): LNHDA, SQIVND (reference sequence). V gave up 1 base and J gave up 0 bases, with 15 bases separating them. Here the CDR3 reads CASSIGQTRKSNYGYTF. The CDR3 region has the DNA TGTGCCAGTAGTATAGGACAGACCCGGAAATCTAACTATGGCTACACCTTC.

Concerning this clone itself: Within the sample, other DNA sequences also encode this same CDR3. This chain uses TRBV6-5 with TRBJ1-6; the match to TRBD1 covers 8 bases. Trimming cost V 5 bases and J 4 bases; bases outside gene matches: 4. There are 15 residues in the CDR3. Germline values: CDR1 MNHEY, CDR2 SVGAGI. The CDR3 region is CASSPRTGYNSPLHF. CDR3 nucleotides: TGTGCCAGCAGTCCGAGGACAGGGTATAATTCACCCCTCCACTTT.

The V gene is TRBV5-4, the J gene TRBJ2-2; D is unresolved. V was clipped by 0 bases and J by 3 bases, with 6 bases between them. The CDR3 runs 14 residues. Germline CDR1 SGHNT, CDR2 YYREEE (reference sequence). The CDR3 DNA reads TGTGCCAGCAGCTTGGGCTCAGACACCGGGGAGCTGTTTTTT. Its translation is CASSLGSDTGELFF.

This rearrangement joins TRBV19 to TRBJ1-1; D is possibly TRBD1 (6 bases). This CDR3 contains 16 residues. Trimming left V 5 bases short and J 3 bases short, with 19 bases between. Germline V gene data show CDR1 as LNHDA and CDR2 as SQIVND (reference sequence). For the CDR3, the DNA is TGTGCCAGTAGTGGGGACAAGAGGAAGGGATACACTGAAGCTTTCTTT. Its protein product is CASSGDKRKGYTEAFF.

The chain has TRBV7-2 and TRBJ1-6; a weak D match, TRBD1 (6 bases). The CDR3 spans 16 residues. Germline values: CDR1 SGHTA, CDR2 FQGNSA. V dropped 0 bases and J dropped 11 bases, with 17 bases sitting between them. CDR3: CASSLAQGFLGAPLHF. The CDR3 DNA is TGTGCCAGCAGCTTAGCCCAGGGGTTCCTAGGGGCACCCCTCCACTTT.

The V call is TRBV14, the J call TRBJ2-4, with D tentatively TRBD2 (5 bases). The CDR3 spans 14 residues. Germline V gene lookup returns CDR1 SGHDN and CDR2 FVKESK. The V gene lost 1 base and the J gene lost 8 bases, with 12 bases spanning the gap. The CDR3 here is CASSQGAVLDIQYF. The DNA of the CDR3 is TGTGCCAGCAGCCAAGGAGCGGTTCTGGACATTCAGTACTTC.

The CDR3 DNA follows: TGTGCCAGCACAGGCGCGTATAGCAATCAGCCCCAGCATTTT. Translating gives CASTGAYSNQPQHF. The chain carries TRBV2 and TRBJ1-5, with no clear D. The CDR3 consists of 14 residues. V was clipped by 7 bases and J by 0 bases, with 10 bases between them. Looked up from germline, CDR1 is SNHLY and CDR2 is FYNNEI. Full variable domain (remainder filled in from reference TRBV2 and TRBJ1-5): EPEVTQTPSHQVTQMGQEVILRCVPISNHLYFYWYRQILGQKVEFLVSFYNNEISEKSEIFDDQFSVERPDGSNFTLKIRSTKLEDSAMYFCASTGAYSNQPQHFGDGTRLSIL.

CDR3 coding DNA: TGTGCCAGCCAGACGTTTGTAGCGGCTTACAATGAGCAGTTCTTC. Residues: CASQTFVAAYNEQFF. The chain couples TRBV6-4 to TRBJ2-1, with D possibly being TRBD2 (6 bases). CDR1 MRHNA and CDR2 SNTAGT come from the germline V gene. The length of the CDR3 is 15 residues. The V end was cut by 8 bases, the J end by 4 bases, with 18 bases between.

The count of this clone is one. Its ends do not fully match the called genes, so a read error is possible. The rearrangement uses TRBV28 and TRBJ1-4; possible D gene TRBD1, 5 bases. CDR1 and CDR2 (germline): MDHEN, SYDVKM. The CDR3 runs to 13 residues. The CDR3 spells CASRLRGDEKLFF. For the CDR3, the DNA is TGTGCCAGCCGTTTGCGGGGCGATGAAAAACTGTTTTTT.

The chain recombines TRBV29-1 with TRBJ2-3, with 11 bases identical to TRBD2. Unmatched junction bases numbered 9, after V lost 0 bases and J lost 4 bases. This CDR3 is 17 amino acids long. The V gene's germline CDR1 is SQVTM and CDR2 ANQGSEA. The CDR3 loop reads CSVEDQQASGRPDTQYF. CDR3 in DNA: TGCAGCGTTGAAGACCAACAGGCTAGCGGGAGGCCAGATACGCAGTATTTT.

CDR3 loop: CASSVPGWGTDTQYF. The CDR3 region has the DNA TGTGCCAGTAGTGTTCCAGGGTGGGGCACAGATACGCAGTATTTT. The chain carries TRBV19 and TRBJ2-3, with D possibly being TRBD1 (5 bases). Germline CDR1 reads LNHDA; CDR2 reads SQIVND (reference sequence). V dropped 5 bases and J dropped 1 base, with 13 bases sitting between them. There are 15 residues in the CDR3.

This clone showed up just a few times. The chain employs TRBV24-1 and TRBJ2-3; D perhaps matches TRBD1 (6 bases). V was shortened by 3 bases and J by 2 bases, with 11 bases between the two germline ends. Per the germline V gene, CDR1 is KGHDR and CDR2 is SFDVKD. This CDR3 contains 15 residues. The CDR3 nucleotides read TGTGCCACCAGTGATACCGGACAGCTCACAGATACGCAGTATTTT. This sequence encodes CATSDTGQLTDTQYF.

The chain is built from TRBV3-1 (or the pseudogene TRBV3-2) and TRBJ2-7; the match to TRBD2 covers 8 bases. After removal of 1 base from V and 3 bases from J, the junction contained 2 bases not matched to a gene. CDR1 and CDR2 from the germline V gene are LGHDT and YNNKEL (reference sequence). The CDR3 length is 14 residues. DNA for the CDR3: TGTGCCAGCAGCCAAGCGGGAGGGGTCTACGAGCAGTACTTC. Protein: CASSQAGGVYEQYF.